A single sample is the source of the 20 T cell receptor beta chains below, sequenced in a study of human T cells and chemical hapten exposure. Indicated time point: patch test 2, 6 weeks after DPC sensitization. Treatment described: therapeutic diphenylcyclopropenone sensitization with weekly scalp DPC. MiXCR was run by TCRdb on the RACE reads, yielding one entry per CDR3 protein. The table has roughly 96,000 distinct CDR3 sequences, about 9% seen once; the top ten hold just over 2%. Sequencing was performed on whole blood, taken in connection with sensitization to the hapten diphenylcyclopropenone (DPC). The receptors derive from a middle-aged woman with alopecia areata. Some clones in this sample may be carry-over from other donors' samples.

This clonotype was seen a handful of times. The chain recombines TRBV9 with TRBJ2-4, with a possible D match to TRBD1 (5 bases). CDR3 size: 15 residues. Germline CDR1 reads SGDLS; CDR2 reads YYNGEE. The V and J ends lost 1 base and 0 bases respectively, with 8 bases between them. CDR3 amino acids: CASSVQGVAKNIQYF. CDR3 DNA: TGTGCCAGCAGCGTACAAGGGGTAGCCAAAAACATTCAGTACTTC.

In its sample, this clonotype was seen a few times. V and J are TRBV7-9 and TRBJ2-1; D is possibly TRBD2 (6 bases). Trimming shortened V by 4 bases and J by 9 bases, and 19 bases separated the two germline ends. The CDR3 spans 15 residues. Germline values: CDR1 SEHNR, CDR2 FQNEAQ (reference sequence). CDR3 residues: CASSSRHPSESEQFF. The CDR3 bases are TGTGCCAGCAGCTCCAGACACCCTAGCGAAAGTGAGCAGTTCTTC.

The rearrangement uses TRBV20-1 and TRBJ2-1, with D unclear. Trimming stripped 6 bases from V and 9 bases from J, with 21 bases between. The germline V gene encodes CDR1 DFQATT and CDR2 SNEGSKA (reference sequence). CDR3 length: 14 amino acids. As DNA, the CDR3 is TGCAGTGCCAGTGGGCCGCCGGCCCCCACTGAGCAGTTCTTC. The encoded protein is CSASGPPAPTEQFF.

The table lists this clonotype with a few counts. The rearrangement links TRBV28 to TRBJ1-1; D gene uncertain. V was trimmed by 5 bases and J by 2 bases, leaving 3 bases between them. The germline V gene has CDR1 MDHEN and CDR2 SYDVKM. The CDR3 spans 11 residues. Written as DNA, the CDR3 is TGTGCCAGCAGTGATAACACTGAAGCTTTCTTT. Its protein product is CASSDNTEAFF.

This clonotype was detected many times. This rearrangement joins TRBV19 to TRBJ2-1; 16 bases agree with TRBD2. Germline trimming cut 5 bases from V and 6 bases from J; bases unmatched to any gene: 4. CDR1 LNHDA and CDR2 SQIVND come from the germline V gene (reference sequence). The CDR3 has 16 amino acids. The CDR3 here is CASSSGLAGGRNEQFF. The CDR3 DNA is TGTGCCAGTAGTTCGGGACTAGCGGGAGGGCGCAATGAGCAGTTCTTC.

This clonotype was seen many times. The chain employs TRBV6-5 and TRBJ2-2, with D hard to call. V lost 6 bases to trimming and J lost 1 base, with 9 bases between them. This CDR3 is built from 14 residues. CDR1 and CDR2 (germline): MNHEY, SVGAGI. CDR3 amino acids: CASRPAGNTGELFF. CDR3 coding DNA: TGTGCCAGCAGGCCAGCAGGGAACACCGGGGAGCTGTTTTTT.

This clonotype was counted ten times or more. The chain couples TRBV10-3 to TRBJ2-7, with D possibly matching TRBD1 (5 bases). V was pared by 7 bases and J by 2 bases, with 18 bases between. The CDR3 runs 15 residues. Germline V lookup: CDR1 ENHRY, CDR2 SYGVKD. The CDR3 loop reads CAITKDTLGTYEQYF. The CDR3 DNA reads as TGTGCCATCACTAAGGACACTCTAGGGACCTACGAGCAGTACTTC.

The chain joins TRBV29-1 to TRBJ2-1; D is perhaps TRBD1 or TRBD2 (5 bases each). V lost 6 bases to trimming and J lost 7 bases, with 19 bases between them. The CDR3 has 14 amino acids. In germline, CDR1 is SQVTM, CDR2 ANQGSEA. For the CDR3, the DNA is TGCAGCGTAATACAGGCAACGGTAGCGAATGAGCAGTTCTTC. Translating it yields CSVIQATVANEQFF.

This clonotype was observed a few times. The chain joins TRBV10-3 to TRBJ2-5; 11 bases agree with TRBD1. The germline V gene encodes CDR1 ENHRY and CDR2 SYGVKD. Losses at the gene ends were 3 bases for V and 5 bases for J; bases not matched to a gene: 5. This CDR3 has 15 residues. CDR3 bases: TGTGCCATCAGTGACCGGACAGGGGGCGGGGAGACCCAGTACTTC. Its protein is CAISDRTGGGETQYF.

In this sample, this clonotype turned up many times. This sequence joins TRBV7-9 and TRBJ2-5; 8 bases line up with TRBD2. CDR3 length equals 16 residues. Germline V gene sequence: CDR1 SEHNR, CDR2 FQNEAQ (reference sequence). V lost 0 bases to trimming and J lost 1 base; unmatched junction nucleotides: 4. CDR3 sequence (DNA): TGTGCCAGCAGCTTAGCAAGCGGGAGTTCCCAAGAGACCCAGTACTTC. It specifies CASSLASGSSQETQYF.

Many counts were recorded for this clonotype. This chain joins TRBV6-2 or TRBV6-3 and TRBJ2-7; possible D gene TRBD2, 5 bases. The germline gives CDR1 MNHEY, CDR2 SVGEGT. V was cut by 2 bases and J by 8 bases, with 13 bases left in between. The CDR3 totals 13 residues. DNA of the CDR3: TGTGCCAGCAGTTACCCCCCCGGGGTCAAGCAGTACTTC. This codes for CASSYPPGVKQYF.

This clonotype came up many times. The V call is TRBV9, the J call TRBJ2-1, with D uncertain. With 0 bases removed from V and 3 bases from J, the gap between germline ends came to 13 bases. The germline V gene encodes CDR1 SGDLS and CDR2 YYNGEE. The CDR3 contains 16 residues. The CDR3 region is CASSVAGRALYNEQFF. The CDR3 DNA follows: TGTGCCAGCAGCGTAGCAGGCAGAGCCCTCTACAATGAGCAGTTCTTC.

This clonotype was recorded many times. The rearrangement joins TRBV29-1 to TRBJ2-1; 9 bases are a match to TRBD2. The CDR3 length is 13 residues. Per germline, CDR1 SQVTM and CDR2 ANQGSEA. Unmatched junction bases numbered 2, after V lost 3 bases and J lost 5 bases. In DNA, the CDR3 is TGCAGCGTTGAGCCTAGCGGGAACAATGAGCAGTTCTTC. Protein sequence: CSVEPSGNNEQFF.

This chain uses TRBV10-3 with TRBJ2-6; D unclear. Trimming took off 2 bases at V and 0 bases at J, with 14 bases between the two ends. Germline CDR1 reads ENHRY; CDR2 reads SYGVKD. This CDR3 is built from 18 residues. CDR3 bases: TGTGCCATCAGTGAGCCGAGGACGGCTACCTCTGGGGCCAACGTCCTGACTTTC. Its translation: CAISEPRTATSGANVLTF.

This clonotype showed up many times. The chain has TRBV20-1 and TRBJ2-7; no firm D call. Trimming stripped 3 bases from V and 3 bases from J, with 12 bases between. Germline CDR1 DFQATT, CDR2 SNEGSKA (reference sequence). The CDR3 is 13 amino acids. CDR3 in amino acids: CSASAGVDYEQYF. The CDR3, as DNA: TGCAGTGCTAGTGCTGGGGTGGACTACGAGCAGTACTTC.

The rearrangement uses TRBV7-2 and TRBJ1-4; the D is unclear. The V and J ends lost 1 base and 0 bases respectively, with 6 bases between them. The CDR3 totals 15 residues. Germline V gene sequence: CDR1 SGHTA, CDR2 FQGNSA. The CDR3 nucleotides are TGTGCCAGCAGCTTAGATTTAGCAACTAATGAAAAACTGTTTTTT. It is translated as CASSLDLATNEKLFF.

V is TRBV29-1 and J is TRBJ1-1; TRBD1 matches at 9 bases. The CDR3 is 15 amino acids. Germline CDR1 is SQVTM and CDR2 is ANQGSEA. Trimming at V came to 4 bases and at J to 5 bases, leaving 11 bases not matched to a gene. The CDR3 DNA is TGCAGCGTTGGACCAAACAGGGGGCGGTGGACTGAAGCTTTCTTT. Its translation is CSVGPNRGRWTEAFF.

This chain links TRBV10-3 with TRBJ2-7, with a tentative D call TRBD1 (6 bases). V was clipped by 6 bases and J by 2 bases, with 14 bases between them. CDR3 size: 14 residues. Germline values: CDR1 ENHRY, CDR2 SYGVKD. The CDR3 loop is CAIRSSTGAYEQYF. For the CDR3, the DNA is TGTGCCATCAGGAGTTCGACAGGAGCCTACGAGCAGTACTTC.

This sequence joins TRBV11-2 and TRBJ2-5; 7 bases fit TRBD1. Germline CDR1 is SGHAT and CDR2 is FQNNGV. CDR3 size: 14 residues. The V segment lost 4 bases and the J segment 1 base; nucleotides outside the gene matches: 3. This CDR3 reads CASSYGTAQETQYF. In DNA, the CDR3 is TGTGCCAGCAGCTACGGGACAGCCCAAGAGACCCAGTACTTC.

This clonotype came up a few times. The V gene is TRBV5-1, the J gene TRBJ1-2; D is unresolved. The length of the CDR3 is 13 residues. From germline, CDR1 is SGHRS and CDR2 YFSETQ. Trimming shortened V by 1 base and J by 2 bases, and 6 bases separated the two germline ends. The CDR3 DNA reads TGCGCCAGCAGCTTGTCAGGAAACTATGGCTACACCTTC. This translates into CASSLSGNYGYTF.